These T cell receptor beta chains were read from a single sample in a study of cytomegalovirus exposure and HLA in healthy donors. The method was immunoSEQ multiplex PCR; TCRdb's version includes in-frame clones alone and lacks a portion of them. Among about 160,000 clones listed, around 83% were seen once. Sequenced sample: PBMCs. Receptor source: a girl aged 2-10 years in good health and CMV-seropositive. The CDR3 runs from the conserved cysteine through the conserved F or W. The D gene is left open where the match is weak. Size values are once, few and many counts, or a class for expanded clones, and some rows have none.

clone_size	j_call	v_call	d_call	cdr3_nt	cdr3_aa
once	TRBJ2-7	TRBV19	-	TGTGCCAGTAGTGGACGGGGGGCGGACCTGGGGGAGCAGTACTTC	CASSGRGADLGEQYF
-	TRBJ1-1	TRBV10-2	TRBD1	TGCGCCAGCAGTGAGACCCCAGACAGGGCCGCTGAAGCTTTCTTT	CASSETPDRAAEAFF
once	TRBJ1-1	TRBV4-1	-	TGCGCCAGCAGCCGAGGCAGGAACACTGAAGCTTTCTTT	CASSRGRNTEAFF
-	TRBJ2-7	TRBV4-1	-	TGCGCCAGCAGCCAATTCAGTCGGGGGTCTGGAGGGAAGCAGTACTTC	CASSQFSRGSGGKQYF
-	TRBJ2-5	TRBV15	TRBD2	TGTGCCACCAGGAAAAAGAAGGGACTAGAAGAGACCCAGTACTTC	CATRKKKGLEETQYF
-	TRBJ2-1	TRBV9	TRBD2	TGTGCCAGCAGCGTGGCGGGAGTAGGAGTGAATGAGCAGTTCTTC	CASSVAGVGVNEQFF
-	TRBJ2-5	TRBV28	TRBD2	TGTGCCAGCAGTTTAGCGGGAGGGCCGGAGACCCAGTACTTC	CASSLAGGPETQYF
-	TRBJ2-6	TRBV2	-	TGTGCCCTGGGGGGCTCTGGGGCCAACGTCCTGACTTTC	CALGGSGANVLTF
few	TRBJ2-3	TRBV18	-	TGTGCCAGCTCACCACCGAGGCTAGTAACGGGAGATACGCAGTATTTT	CASSPPRLVTGDTQYF
once	TRBJ1-5	TRBV10-3	-	TGTGCCATCAGTGAGTCCAGGGTTTTGGGTCAGCCCCAGCATTTT	CAISESRVLGQPQHF
few	TRBJ2-1	TRBV6-4	-	TGTGCCAGCAGTCCGACAGAACTGAATGAGCAGTTCTTC	CASSPTELNEQFF
-	TRBJ1-5	TRBV2	TRBD1	TGTGCCAGCAGCGCAGACAGGGCGTGGCAGCCCCAGCATTTT	CASSADRAWQPQHF
-	TRBJ2-5	TRBV28	-	TGTGCCAGCAAGGGGCGATACGCCCCCAACGGCGTTAGGGAAGAGACCCAGTACTTC	CASKGRYAPNGVREETQYF
-	TRBJ1-3	TRBV4-1	-	TGCGCCAGCAGCCAAGCGGCCAGGGCAGGTGGAAACACCATATATTTT	CASSQAARAGGNTIYF
-	TRBJ2-5	TRBV14	TRBD1	TGTGCCAGCAGCCAAGGAGACAGGGGGGGGAAAGAGACCCAGTACTTC	CASSQGDRGGKETQYF
-	TRBJ1-2	TRBV6-1	-	TGTGCCAGCAGAATCTTCGTTAGTGGCTACACCTTC	CASRIFVSGYTF
-	TRBJ2-5	TRBV13	TRBD1	TGTGCCAGCAGCACTTCCGGGACAGCAGAGGGAGAGACCCAGTACTTC	CASSTSGTAEGETQYF
few	TRBJ2-5	TRBV30	-	TGTGCCTGGAGTGTAGGGGGTCAAGGGACCCAGTACTTC	CAWSVGGQGTQYF
-	TRBJ2-7	TRBV6-1	TRBD1	TGTGCCAGCAGGGACAGGGGGGAGCAGTACTTC	CASRDRGEQYF
-	TRBJ2-2	TRBV6-1	-	TGTGCCAGCAGTGAGCTACTAGATTCTACCGGGGAGCTGTTTTTT	CASSELLDSTGELFF
-	TRBJ2-5	TRBV30	TRBD2	TGTGCCTGGAGCGCTACTAGCGGTAGGGAGACCCAGTACTTC	CAWSATSGRETQYF
-	TRBJ2-2	TRBV30	-	TGTGCCTGGAGTGTAGGCAGGGTCAACACCGGGGAGCTGTTTTTT	CAWSVGRVNTGELFF
-	TRBJ1-1	TRBV5-1	-	TGCGCCAGCAGCTTGGACAGGGTTTTCACTGAAGCTTTCTTT	CASSLDRVFTEAFF
-	TRBJ2-2	TRBV5-1	-	TGCGCCAGCAGCTTTGGTAACCGTCCCGACTCCGTCACCGGGGAGCTGTTTTTT	CASSFGNRPDSVTGELFF
-	TRBJ2-3	TRBV30	TRBD2	TGTGCCTGGAGACTAGCGGGAGGGCTGGATACGCAGTATTTT	CAWRLAGGLDTQYF
once	TRBJ2-7	TRBV2	-	TGTGCCAGCTGCCCGGGTGGTCGTGCCTACGAGCAGTACTTC	CASCPGGRAYEQYF
-	TRBJ1-2	TRBV5-6	-	TGTGCCAGCAGCTTGGCTTCAGGGTATGGGAACTATGGCTACACCTTC	CASSLASGYGNYGYTF
few	TRBJ2-7	TRBV27	-	TGTGCCAGTAGGGGATTGGGAACCTACGAGCAGTACTTC	CASRGLGTYEQYF
-	TRBJ2-2	TRBV30	TRBD2	TGTGCCTGGTCCTACGGGGGGAGGAACACCGGGGAGCTGTTTTTT	CAWSYGGRNTGELFF
-	TRBJ2-2	TRBV4-2	-	TGTGCCAGCAGCCGAATCGGGGGAAAGAGCACCGGGGAGCTGTTTTTT	CASSRIGGKSTGELFF
-	TRBJ2-7	TRBV25-1	-	TGTGCCAGCAGTGAGTCGGGTGCCCTCTACGAGCAGTACTTC	CASSESGALYEQYF
-	TRBJ2-7	TRBV28	-	TGTGCCAGCAGTTTAGGCAGGGCGCACGAGCAGTACTTC	CASSLGRAHEQYF
few	TRBJ2-3	TRBV7-3	-	TGTGCCAGCAGCGAATGGGACTTGCAAACAGATACGCAGTATTTT	CASSEWDLQTDTQYF
-	TRBJ2-2	TRBV2	TRBD2	TGTGCCAGCAGTTCCGGGACTAGCGGGAAAGGTCGGGAGCTGTTTTTT	CASSSGTSGKGRELFF
-	TRBJ2-5	TRBV5-8	TRBD2	TGTGCCAGCAGCCGAGGGACTAGCGGGCAAGAGACCCAGTACTTC	CASSRGTSGQETQYF